The T cell receptor (beta chain) described here comes from a study of blood T cell repertoires in COVID-19. On the study more broadly: Whether acute or convalescent, the COVID-19 samples came from the United States, Italy and Spain. T cells, B-cell-depleted T cells, or PBMCs provided the cDNA or gDNA that served as material.

This CDR3 is built from 16 residues. Germline V CDR1 and CDR2: MGHRA, YSYEKL. The J segment lost 4 bases and the V segment lost 0 bases, leaving 8 bases of the junction unmatched. Authors' methods: Reference gene primer amplification in the assay estimated nucleated cell counts. The assay was immunoSEQ multiplex PCR, and TCRdb's table has in-frame clones only and misses some. V, J and clone size derive from that table, while D and trimming were established from the DNA sequence. This sample has more than 60,000 clones, with roughly 85% found just once. The clonotype comes from a human donor in a cohort sampled during active COVID-19. The sample was peripheral blood. The rearrangement joins TRBV4-1 to TRBJ1-2; 7 positions match TRBD1. The CDR3 spells CASSQDRLTGTYGYTF. The CDR3 DNA is TGCGCCAGCAGCCAAGACCGACTGACAGGGACCTATGGCTACACCTTC.